This TCR beta chain was captured by sequencing in a study of control samples from healthy donors and cancer patients. The CDR3 is 15 amino acids. V was clipped by 2 bases and J by 5 bases; unmatched bases: 8. Germline V gives CDR1 LNHDA, CDR2 SQIVND (reference sequence). Sequencing was performed with immunoSEQ multiplex PCR; in TCRdb, only in-frame clones are kept and a portion is missing. The sample holds approximately 140,000 clones; 80% to 95% are singletons and the top ten take 10% to 12%. This TCR was sampled from a man in his thirties or forties in good health. The sequenced sample consisted of blood. This rearrangement joins TRBV19 to TRBJ2-5, with 7 bases fitting TRBD2. The CDR3 spells CASSIKGGRVETQYF. DNA for the CDR3: TGTGCCAGTAGTATAAAGGGAGGGAGGGTGGAGACCCAGTACTTC.